What follows is one T cell receptor (beta chain) and its context. The antigen remains undetermined. The data derive from a study of T cell responses to AZD1222 COVID-19 vaccine. Regarding the study as a whole: The study identified only six AZD1222 recipients as seropositive at baseline. Nearly half of the spike-specific TCRs reportedly recognize variant regions that carry no mutations.

TCRdb's copy holds only in-frame clones and misses some; the assay was immunoSEQ multiplex PCR. The sample includes roughly 120,000 clones, roughly 90% seen only once; the top ten take roughly 3.9%. The CDR3 covers 20 residues. Germline assignment: CDR1 SGHNT and CDR2 YYREEE (reference sequence). Trimming removed 4 bases at V and 1 base at J, with 24 bases between. Sequencing used peripheral blood, obtained on day 0 of AZD1222 vaccination. This rearrangement joins TRBV5-4 to TRBJ2-6; tentatively, D is TRBD2 (7 bases). The source is an adult in good health. CDR3 in DNA: TGTGCCAGCAGCCGGGGGGCACGACAGAGTACCTCGTCTGGGGCCAACGTCCTGACTTTC. It translates to CASSRGARQSTSSGANVLTF.